The clone carrying this TCR beta chain was counted many times. Its antigen is not known. Treatment of any kind had been given to no patient before thyroid surgery. Germline V lookup: CDR1 SQVTM, CDR2 ANQGSEA. Trimming removed 6 bases at V and 12 bases at J, with 23 bases between. The CDR3 is 13 residues long. The sample originates from a study of metastatic and nonmetastatic thyroid tumors. Across the study: Repertoire comparison spanned blood and tumor or nodule tissue of malignant and benign thyroid patients.

From the PCR reads, TCRdb re-called clones with MiXCR. This table holds some 10,000 clones, more than 10% found once. Overall study findings and caveats: Benign nodules were reported to have significantly lower TCR beta diversity than malignant thyroid tumors, in blood and tumor.

Material: blood. The sequence derives from a female donor with papillary thyroid cancer or a benign thyroid nodule (not recorded which). Some clones in this sample may be carry-over from other donors' samples. The chain recombines TRBV29-1 with TRBJ1-1, with D possibly TRBD1 on 6 matching bases. The CDR3 is CSVPRGSRGEPFF. The DNA for the CDR3 is TGCAGCGTGCCACGGGGTTCAAGGGGGGAACCTTTCTTT.